This TCR beta chain was obtained from a study of blood T cell repertoires in COVID-19. Study-level information: Material from acute and convalescent COVID-19 was sourced from the United States, Italy and Spain. Nucleic acid was either cDNA or gDNA, and it came from T cells, B-cell-depleted T cells, or PBMCs.

As processed by the authors: From reference gene primer amplification, estimates of nucleated cell counts were derived. The table came from immunoSEQ multiplex PCR; TCRdb's copy has only in-frame clones and leaves some out. That table gives V, J and clone size, and the DNA gave D and trimming. The data show tens of thousands of clones, roughly 79% seen once. After removal of 7 bases from V and 9 bases from J, the junction contained 8 bases not matched to a gene. The CDR3 consists of 13 residues. Specimen: peripheral blood. The clonotype originates from a human donor with active or convalescent COVID-19. The donor label of this sample is uncertain. The chain links TRBV12-3 or TRBV12-4 to TRBJ2-1; 8 positions match TRBD2. CDR3 bases: TGTGCCAGCATCGCACAAGCGGGAGTTGAGCAGTTCTTC. Translation: CASIAQAGVEQFF.